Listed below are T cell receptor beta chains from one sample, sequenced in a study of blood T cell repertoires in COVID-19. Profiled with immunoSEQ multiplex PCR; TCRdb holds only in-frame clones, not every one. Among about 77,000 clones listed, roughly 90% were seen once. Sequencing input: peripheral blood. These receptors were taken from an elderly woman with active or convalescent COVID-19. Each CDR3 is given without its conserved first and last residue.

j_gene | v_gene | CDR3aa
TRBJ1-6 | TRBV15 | ATSRDLAGGNSPLH
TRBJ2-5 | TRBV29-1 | SDDGLATRETQY
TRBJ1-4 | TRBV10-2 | ASSDPDTVGTNEKLF
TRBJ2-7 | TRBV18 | ASSPDRSYEQY
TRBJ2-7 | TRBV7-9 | ASSFGGSYEQY
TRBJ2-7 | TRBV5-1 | ASSLSPGQGAYEQY
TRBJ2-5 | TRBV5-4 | ASSFFSGGAPETQY
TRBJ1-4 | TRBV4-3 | ASSQSDRANEKLF
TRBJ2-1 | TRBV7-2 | ASSFSGAYNEQF
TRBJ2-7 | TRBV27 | ASSPRAGTYEQY
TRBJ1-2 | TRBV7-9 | ASSLDRGLLYGYT
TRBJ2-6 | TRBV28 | ASKMGAQGANVLT
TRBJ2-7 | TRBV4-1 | ASSYPGKTYEQY
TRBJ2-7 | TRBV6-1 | ASSEQSGGRTYEQY
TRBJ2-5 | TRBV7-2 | ASSYSGGETQY
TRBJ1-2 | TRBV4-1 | ASSLGQGLGYT
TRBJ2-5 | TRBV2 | ASSDPTPGLAGVRAY
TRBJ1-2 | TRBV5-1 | ASSLYPLANYGYT
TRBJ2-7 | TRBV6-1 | ASSEGGTGFDEQY
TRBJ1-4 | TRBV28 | ATTGRQGDEKLF
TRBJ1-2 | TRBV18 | ASSSTGTYGYT
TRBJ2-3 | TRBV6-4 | ASSDSSLAGGRTDTQY
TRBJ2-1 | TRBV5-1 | ASSTRTSGGNEQF
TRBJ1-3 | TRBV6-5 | ASSQGSSGNTIY
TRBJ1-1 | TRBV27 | ASSPTRVNTEAF
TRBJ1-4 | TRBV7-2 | ASSLGTGSNEKLF
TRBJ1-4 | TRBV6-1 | ASSEATGEYEKLF
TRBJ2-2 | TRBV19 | ASSPWAMNTGELF
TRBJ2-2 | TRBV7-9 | ASTTGQGDTGELF
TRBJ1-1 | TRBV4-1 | ASSPPAGATNTEAF
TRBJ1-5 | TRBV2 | ASSEQGGVQPQH
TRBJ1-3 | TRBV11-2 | ASSLGAPSGNTIY
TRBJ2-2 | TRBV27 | ASGASGGHTGELF
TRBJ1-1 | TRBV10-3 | AIAPDRVGWTEAF
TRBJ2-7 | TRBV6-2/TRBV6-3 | ASSYQGGTYEQY
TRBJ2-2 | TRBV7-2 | ASSMTGPNTGELF
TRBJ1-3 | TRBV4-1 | ASSQETRNSGNTIY
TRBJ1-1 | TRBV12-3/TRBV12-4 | ASRLAGYTEAF
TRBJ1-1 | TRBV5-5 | ASSSRDTEAF
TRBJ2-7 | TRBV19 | ASSIERGIAYEQY
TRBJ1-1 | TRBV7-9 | ASSLRTEGTEAF
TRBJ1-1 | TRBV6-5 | ASSTRDSVAEAF